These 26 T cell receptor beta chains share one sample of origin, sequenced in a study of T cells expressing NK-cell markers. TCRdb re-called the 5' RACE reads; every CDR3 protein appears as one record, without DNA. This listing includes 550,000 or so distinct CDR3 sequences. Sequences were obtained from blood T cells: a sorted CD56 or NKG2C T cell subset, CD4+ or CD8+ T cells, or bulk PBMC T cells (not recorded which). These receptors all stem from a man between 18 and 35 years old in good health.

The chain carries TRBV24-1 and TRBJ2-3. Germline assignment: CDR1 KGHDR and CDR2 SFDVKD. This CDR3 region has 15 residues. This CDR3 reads CATSDSGRTTDTQYF.

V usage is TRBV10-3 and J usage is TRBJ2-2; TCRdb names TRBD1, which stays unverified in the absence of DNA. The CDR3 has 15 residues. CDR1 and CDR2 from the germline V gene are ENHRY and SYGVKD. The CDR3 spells CAIRDGDIDTGELFF.

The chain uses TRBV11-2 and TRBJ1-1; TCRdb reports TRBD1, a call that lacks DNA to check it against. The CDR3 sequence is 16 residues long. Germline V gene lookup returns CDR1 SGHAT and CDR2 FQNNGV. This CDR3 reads CASSLDRGAGLTEAFF.

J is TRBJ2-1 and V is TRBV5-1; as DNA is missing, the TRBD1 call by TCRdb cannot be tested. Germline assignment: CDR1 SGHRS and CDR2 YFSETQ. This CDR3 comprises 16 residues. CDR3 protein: CASSLAGGQGSNEQFF.

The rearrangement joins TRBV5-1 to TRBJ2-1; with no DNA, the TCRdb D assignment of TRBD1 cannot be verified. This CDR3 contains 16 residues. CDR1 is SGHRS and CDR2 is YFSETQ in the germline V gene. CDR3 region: CASSRRPTGVNNEQFF.

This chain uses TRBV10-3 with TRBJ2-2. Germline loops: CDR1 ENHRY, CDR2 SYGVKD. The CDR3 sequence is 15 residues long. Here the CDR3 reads CAISEVSRNTGELFF.

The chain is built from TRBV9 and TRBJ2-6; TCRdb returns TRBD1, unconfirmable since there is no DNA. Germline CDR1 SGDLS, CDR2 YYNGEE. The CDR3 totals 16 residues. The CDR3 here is CASSATGAGGANVLTF.

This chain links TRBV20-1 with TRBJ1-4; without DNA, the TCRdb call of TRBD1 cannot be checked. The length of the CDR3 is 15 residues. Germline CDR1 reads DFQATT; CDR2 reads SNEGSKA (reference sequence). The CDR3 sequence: CSARDPRTVDEKLFF.

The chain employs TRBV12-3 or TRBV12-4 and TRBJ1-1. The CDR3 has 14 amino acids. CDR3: CASSLALSLGEAFF.

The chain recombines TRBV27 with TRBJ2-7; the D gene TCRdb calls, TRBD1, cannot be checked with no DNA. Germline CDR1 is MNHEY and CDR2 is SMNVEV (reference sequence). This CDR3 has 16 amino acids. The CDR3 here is CASSSGQAQPYYEQYF.

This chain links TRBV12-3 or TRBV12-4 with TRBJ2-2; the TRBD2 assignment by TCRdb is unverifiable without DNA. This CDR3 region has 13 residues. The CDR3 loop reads CASGTLRTGELFF.

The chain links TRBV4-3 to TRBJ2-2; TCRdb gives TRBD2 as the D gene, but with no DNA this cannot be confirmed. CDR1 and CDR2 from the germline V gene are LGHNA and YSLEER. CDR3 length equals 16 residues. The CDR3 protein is CASSQTSGANTGELFF.

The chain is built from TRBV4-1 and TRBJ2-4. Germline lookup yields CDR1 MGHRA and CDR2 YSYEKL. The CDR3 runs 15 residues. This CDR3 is CASSQGDLAKNIQYF.

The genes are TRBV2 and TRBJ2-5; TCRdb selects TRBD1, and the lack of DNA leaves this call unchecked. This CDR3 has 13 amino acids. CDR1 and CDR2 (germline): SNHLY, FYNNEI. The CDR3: CASCGETGETQYF.

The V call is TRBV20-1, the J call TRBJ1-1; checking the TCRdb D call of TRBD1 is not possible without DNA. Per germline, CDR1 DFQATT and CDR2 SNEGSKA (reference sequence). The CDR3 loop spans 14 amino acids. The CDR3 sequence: CSARQGARNTEAFF.

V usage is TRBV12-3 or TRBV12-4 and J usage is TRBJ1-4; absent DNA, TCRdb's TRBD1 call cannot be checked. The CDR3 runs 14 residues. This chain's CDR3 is CASRQGIGNEKLFF.

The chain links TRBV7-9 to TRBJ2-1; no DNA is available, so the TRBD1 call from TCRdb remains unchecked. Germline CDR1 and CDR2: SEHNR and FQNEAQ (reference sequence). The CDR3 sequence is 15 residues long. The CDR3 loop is CASSPGQSVYNEQFF. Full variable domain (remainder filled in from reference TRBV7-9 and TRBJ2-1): DTGVSQNPRHKITKRGQNVTFRCDPISEHNRLYWYRQTLGQGPEFLTYFQNEAQLEKSRLLSDRFSAERPKGSFSTLEIQRTEQGDSAMYLCASSPGQSVYNEQFFGPGTRLTVL.

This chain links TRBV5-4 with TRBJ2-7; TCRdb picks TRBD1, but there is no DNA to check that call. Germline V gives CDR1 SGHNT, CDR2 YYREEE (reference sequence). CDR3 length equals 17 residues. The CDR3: CASSRSLRDKSPYEQYF. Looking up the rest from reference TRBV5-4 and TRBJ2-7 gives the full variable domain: ETGVTQSPTHLIKTRGQQVTLRCSSQSGHNTVSWYQQALGQGPQFIFQYYREEENGRGNFPPRFSGLQFPNYSSELNVNALELDDSALYLCASSRSLRDKSPYEQYFGPGTRLTVT.

CDR3 amino acids: CASSFGQGRTGELFF. This sequence joins TRBV5-1 and TRBJ2-2; without DNA, the TCRdb call of TRBD1 cannot be checked. The CDR3 sequence is 15 residues long. CDR1 and CDR2 (germline): SGHRS, YFSETQ.

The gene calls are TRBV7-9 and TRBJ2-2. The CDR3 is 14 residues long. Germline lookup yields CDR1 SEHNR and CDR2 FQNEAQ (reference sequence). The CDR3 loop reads CASSFAQATGELFF.

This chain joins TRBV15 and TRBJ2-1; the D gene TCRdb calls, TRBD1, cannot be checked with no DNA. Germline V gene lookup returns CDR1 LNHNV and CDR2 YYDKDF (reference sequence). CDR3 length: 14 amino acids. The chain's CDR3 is CATGGQGAYNEQFF.

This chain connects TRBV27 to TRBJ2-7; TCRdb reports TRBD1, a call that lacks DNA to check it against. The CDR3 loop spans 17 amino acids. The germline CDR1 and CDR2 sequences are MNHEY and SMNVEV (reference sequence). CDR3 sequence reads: CASRGAGTSRPDYEQYF.

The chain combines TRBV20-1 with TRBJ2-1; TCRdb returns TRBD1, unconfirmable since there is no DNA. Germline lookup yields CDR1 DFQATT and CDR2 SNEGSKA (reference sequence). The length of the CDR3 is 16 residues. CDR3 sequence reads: CSAVPVRGANYNEQFF.

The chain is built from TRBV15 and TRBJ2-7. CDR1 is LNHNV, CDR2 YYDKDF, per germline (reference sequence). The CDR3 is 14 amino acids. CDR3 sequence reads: CATSRRGLSYEQYF.

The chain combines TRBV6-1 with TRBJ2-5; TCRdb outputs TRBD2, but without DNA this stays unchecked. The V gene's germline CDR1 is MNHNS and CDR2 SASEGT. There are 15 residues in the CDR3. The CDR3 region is CASGRDSGVQETQYF.

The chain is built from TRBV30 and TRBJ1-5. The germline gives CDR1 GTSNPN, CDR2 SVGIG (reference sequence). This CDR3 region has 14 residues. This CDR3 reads CAWSVRPRNQPQHF.